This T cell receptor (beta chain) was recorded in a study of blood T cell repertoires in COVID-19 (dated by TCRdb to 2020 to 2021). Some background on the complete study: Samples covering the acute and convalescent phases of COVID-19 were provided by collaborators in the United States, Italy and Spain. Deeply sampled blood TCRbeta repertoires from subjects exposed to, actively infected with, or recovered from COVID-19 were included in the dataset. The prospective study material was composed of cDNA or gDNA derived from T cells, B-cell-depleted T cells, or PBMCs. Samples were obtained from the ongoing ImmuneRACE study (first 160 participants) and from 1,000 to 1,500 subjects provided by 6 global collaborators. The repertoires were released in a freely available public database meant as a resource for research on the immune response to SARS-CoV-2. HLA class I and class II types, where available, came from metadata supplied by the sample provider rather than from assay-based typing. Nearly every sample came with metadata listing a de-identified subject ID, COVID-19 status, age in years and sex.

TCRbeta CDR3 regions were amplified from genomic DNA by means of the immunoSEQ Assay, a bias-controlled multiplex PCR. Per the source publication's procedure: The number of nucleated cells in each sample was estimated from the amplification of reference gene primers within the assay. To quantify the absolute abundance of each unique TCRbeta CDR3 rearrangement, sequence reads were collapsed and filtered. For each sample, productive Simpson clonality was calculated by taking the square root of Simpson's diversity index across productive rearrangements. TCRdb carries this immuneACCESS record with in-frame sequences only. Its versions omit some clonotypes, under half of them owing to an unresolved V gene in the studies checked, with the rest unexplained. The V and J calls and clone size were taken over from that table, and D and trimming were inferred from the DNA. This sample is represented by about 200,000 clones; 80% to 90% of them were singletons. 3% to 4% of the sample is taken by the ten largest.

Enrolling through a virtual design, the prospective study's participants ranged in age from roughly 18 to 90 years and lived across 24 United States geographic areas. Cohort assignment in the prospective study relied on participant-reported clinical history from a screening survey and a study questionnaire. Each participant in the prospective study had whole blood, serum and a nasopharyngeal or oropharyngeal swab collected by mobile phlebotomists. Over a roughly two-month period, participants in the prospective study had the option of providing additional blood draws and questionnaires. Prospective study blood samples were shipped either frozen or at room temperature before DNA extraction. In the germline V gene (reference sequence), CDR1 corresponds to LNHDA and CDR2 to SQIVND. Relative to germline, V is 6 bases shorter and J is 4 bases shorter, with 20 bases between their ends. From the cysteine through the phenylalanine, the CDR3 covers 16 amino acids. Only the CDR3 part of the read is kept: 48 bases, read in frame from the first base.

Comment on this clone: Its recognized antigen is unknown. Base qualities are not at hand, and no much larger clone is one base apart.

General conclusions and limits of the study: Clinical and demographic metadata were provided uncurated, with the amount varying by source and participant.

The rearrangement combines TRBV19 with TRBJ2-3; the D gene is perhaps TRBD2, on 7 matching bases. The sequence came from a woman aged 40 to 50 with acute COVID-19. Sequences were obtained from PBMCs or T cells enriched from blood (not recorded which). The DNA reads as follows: TGTGCCAGTAGCTCATCAGCGGGACAAGCGGCAGATACGCAGTATTTT. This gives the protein CASSSSAGQAADTQYF.